This T cell receptor (beta chain) is drawn from a study of beta chain features in type 1 diabetes. Study-wide points: For Type 1 diabetes patients, all four CD4+ subsets carried TCRB CDR3s that were moderately but significantly shorter.

Sorting produced populations that all topped 98% purity. The authors reverse transcribed all of the isolated RNA, so sequencing captured expressed TCRB transcripts. Only in-frame clones appear in the TCRdb table, and some are missing; sequencing was by immunoSEQ multiplex PCR. The table shows about 270,000 clones, with 13% to 15% occurring only once. A word on this clone: As yet, its antigen is unknown.

This CDR3 is built from 13 residues. Germline CDR1 reads ENHRY; CDR2 reads SYGVKD. The V end lost 3 bases, the J end lost 7 bases, and 10 bases lay between the germline ends. The receptor's source is a man aged 25 to 45 with type 1 diabetes. Sequenced material: naive CD4+ T cells from blood. V gene TRBV10-3 combines with J gene TRBJ2-1, with D maybe TRBD1 (6 bases). CDR3 sequence (DNA): TGTGCCATCAGTGAACATGACAGGAATGAGCAGTTCTTC. Amino acid sequence: CAISEHDRNEQFF.